These 10 T cell receptor beta chains were sequenced from one sample in a study of blood T cell repertoires in COVID-19. The table came from immunoSEQ multiplex PCR; TCRdb's copy has only in-frame clones and leaves some out. The table has about 170,000 clones, around three quarters seen once. Input material: PBMCs or T cells enriched from blood (not recorded which). The source of these receptors is a woman in her 70s in a cohort exposed to, infected with or recovered from COVID-19 (not recorded which).

The genes are TRBV6-5 and TRBJ2-7, with 11 bases fitting TRBD1. The CDR3 is made up of 15 amino acids. Germline V gene data show CDR1 as MNHEY and CDR2 as SVGAGI. J gave up 4 bases and V 0 bases, and 2 bases lay outside the gene matches. The CDR3 loop reads CASSYSWDRGYEQYF. For the CDR3, the DNA is TGTGCCAGCAGTTACTCATGGGACAGGGGGTACGAGCAGTACTTC.

The chain uses TRBV7-2 and TRBJ1-1; D not certain. V was cut by 5 bases and J by 3 bases, with 22 bases left in between. The length of the CDR3 is 17 residues. Germline loops: CDR1 SGHTA, CDR2 FQGNSA. The CDR3 spells CASSPPGLAWSDTEAFF. The CDR3 DNA sequence: TGTGCCAGCAGCCCACCGGGATTGGCATGGTCCGACACTGAAGCTTTCTTT.

This chain links TRBV7-8 with TRBJ2-7; D not resolved. Trimming left V 5 bases short and J 1 base short, with 15 bases between. CDR1 is SGHVS and CDR2 is FQNEAQ in the germline V gene. This CDR3 has 15 amino acids. The DNA for the CDR3 is TGTGCCAGCAGCCCAATTAGATTTAGTTCCTACGAGCAGTACTTC. Residues: CASSPIRFSSYEQYF.

The rearrangement joins TRBV4-1 to TRBJ1-4, with 7 bases that match TRBD1. The ends lost 4 bases at V and 5 bases at J; junction bases unmatched: 7. The CDR3 has 15 amino acids. The germline V gene has CDR1 MGHRA and CDR2 YSYEKL. The CDR3 nucleotides are TGCGCCAGCAGCCCTGTCGGGACAGCAAATGAAAAACTGTTTTTT. Amino acids: CASSPVGTANEKLFF.

The chain has TRBV5-1 and TRBJ2-7, with a tentative D call TRBD1 (5 bases). CDR1 is SGHRS, CDR2 YFSETQ, per germline. This CDR3 comprises 12 residues. Trimming removed 2 bases from V and 9 bases from J, with 12 bases in between. The CDR3 DNA follows: TGCGCCAGCAGCTTCGAGGACACACGGCAGTACTTC. It yields the protein CASSFEDTRQYF.

This clone was picked up a small number of times. The V gene is TRBV5-6, the J gene TRBJ1-1, with D unclear. Germline values: CDR1 SGHDT, CDR2 YYEEEE. V was trimmed by 0 bases and J by 5 bases, leaving 14 bases between them. CDR3 length: 15 amino acids. The CDR3 sequence: CASSLAGKGWTEAFF. DNA of the CDR3: TGTGCCAGCAGCTTGGCCGGGAAGGGTTGGACTGAAGCTTTCTTT.

This chain joins TRBV4-2 and TRBJ1-1; 7 nucleotides line up with TRBD1. With V trimmed by 1 base and J by 6 bases, 5 bases remained unmatched. Germline V lookup: CDR1 LGHNA, CDR2 YNFKEQ. CDR3 length equals 14 residues. The CDR3 DNA reads as TGTGCCAGCAGCCAAGGACAGGGAGAACCTGAAGCTTTCTTT. As protein: CASSQGQGEPEAFF.

The chain links TRBV3-1 (or the pseudogene TRBV3-2) to TRBJ2-5; 7 bases are shared with TRBD2. The CDR3 contains 15 residues. Looked up from germline, CDR1 is LGHDT and CDR2 is YNNKEL (reference sequence). The ends lost 1 base at V and 5 bases at J; junction bases unmatched: 7. CDR3 sequence reads: CASSQVGGSWETQYF. CDR3 sequence (DNA): TGTGCCAGCAGCCAAGTGGGGGGGTCGTGGGAGACCCAGTACTTC.

The genes are TRBV5-1 and TRBJ2-3; perhaps TRBD2 as D (5 bases). The CDR3 extends over 16 amino acids. Germline loops: CDR1 SGHRS, CDR2 YFSETQ. Trimming stripped 3 bases from V and 5 bases from J, with 19 bases between. The CDR3 sequence is CASSSGQLVQLDTQYF. CDR3 in DNA: TGCGCCAGCAGCTCCGGTCAACTAGTCCAACTAGATACGCAGTATTTT.

V is TRBV10-3 and J is TRBJ2-4; 10 nucleotides align to TRBD2. After removal of 4 bases from V and 8 bases from J, the junction contained 14 bases not matched to a gene. The CDR3 is made up of 17 amino acids. Germline V gene lookup returns CDR1 ENHRY and CDR2 SYGVKD. CDR3: CAISGGASGSVGDIQYF. For the CDR3, the DNA is TGTGCCATCAGTGGGGGGGCTAGCGGGAGCGTCGGCGACATTCAGTACTTC.